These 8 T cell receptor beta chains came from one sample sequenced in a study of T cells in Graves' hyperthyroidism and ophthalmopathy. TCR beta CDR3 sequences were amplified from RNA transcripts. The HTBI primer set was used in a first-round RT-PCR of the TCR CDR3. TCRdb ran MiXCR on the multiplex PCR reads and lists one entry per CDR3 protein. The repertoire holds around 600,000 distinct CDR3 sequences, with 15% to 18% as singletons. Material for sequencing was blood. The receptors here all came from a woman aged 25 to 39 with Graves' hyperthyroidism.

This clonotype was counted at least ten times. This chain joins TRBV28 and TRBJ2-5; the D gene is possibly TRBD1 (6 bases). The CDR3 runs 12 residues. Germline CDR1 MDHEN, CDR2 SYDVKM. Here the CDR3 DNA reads TGTGTACCAGGGTACAGGGTAGAGACCCAGTACTTC. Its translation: CVPGYRVETQYF. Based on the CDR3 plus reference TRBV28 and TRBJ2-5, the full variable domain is DVKVTQSSRYLVKRTGEKVFLECVQDMDHENMFWYRQDPGLGLRLIYFSYDVKMKEKGDIPEGYSVSREKKERFSLILESASTNQTSMYLCVPGYRVETQYFGPGTRLLVL.

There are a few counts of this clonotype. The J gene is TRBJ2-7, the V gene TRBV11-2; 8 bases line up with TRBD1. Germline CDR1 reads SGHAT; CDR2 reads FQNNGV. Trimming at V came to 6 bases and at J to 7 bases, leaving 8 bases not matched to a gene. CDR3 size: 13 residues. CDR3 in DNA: TGTGCCAGCAGGGGGACAGGTAAAGGTGAGCAGTACTTC. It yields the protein CASRGTGKGEQYF.

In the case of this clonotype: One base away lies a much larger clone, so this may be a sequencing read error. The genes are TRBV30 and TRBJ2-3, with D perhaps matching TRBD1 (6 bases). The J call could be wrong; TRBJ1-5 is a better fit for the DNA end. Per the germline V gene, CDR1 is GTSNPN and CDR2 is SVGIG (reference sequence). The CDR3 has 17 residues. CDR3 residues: CAWQTPGADYYRDTQHF. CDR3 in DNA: TGTGCCTGGCAAACCCCAGGGGCCGACTATTATCGGGATACGCAGCATTTT.

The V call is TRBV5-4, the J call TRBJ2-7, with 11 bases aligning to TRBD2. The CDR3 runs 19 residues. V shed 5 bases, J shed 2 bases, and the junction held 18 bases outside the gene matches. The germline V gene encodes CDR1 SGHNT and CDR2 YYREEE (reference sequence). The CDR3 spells CASRPSTGGLAGGPYEQYF. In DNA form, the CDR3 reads TGTGCCAGCAGGCCCTCGACAGGCGGTTTAGCGGGAGGGCCCTACGAGCAGTACTTC.

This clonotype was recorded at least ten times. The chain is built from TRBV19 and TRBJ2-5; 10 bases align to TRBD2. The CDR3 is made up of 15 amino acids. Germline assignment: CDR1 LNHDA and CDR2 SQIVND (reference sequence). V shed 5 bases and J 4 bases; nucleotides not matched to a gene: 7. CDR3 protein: CASSSVAGGGETQYF. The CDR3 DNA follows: TGTGCCAGTAGTTCCGTAGCGGGAGGTGGAGAGACCCAGTACTTC.

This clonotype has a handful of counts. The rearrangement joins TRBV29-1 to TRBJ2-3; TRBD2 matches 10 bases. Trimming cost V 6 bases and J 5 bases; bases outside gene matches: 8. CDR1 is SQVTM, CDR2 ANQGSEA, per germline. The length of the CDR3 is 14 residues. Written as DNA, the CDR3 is TGCAGCGTCCCCCTAGCGGGAGTTTTAGATACGCAGTATTTT. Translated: CSVPLAGVLDTQYF.

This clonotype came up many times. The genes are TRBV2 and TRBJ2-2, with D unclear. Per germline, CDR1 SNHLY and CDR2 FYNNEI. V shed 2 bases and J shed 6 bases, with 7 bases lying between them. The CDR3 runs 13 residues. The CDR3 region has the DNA TGTGCCAGCAGTGAACAAGGCCCCGGGGAGCTGTTTTTT. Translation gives CASSEQGPGELFF.

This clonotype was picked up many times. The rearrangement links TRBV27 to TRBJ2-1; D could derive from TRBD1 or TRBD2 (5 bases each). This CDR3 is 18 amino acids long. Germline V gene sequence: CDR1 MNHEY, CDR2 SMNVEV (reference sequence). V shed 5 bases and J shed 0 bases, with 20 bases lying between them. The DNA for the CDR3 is TGTGCCAGCAGTCTCCGGACGGGGACGGGGAGCTCCTACAATGAGCAGTTCTTC. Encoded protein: CASSLRTGTGSSYNEQFF.